This T cell receptor (beta chain) was observed in a study of identical twins. A universal primer binding site was introduced by template switching. The final cDNA contained unique molecular identifiers. Each CDR3 protein gets one entry after TCRdb re-called the 5' RACE reads with MiXCR. This table holds approximately 600,000 distinct CDR3 sequences, roughly 7.2% found once. This clonotype was found a few times. Its target is unknown. Study-wide results and limits: Alpha sequences out of frame and shared by twins had excess low generation probability. Its conclusions, products of cross-sectional statistical analysis, did not come from following the same donors.

Trimming left V 4 bases short and J 4 bases short, with 20 bases between. CDR3 length: 17 amino acids. Separately, the same data were catalogued under a study of yellow fever vaccine responses in identical twins.

The sequence came from a woman aged 18-30 years in good health. Sequencing was performed on PBMCs. The chain recombines TRBV12-3 or TRBV12-4 with TRBJ2-1; perhaps TRBD1 as D (5 bases). The CDR3 here is CASSSWQGSPSYNEQFF. The CDR3 DNA reads TGTGCCAGCAGTTCTTGGCAGGGATCCCCCTCTTACAATGAGCAGTTCTTC.